This T cell receptor beta chain was profiled in a study of blood T cell repertoires in COVID-19. Study as a whole: The origin of the acute and convalescent COVID-19 samples was the United States, Italy and Spain.

In terms of age and location, participants ranged from roughly 18 to 90 years and lived in under 30 US areas. TCRdb's table, derived via immunoSEQ multiplex PCR, lists solely in-frame clones and lacks some. This sample has a few hundred thousand clones, with approximately 90% found just once. The CDR3 loop spans 16 amino acids. Per the germline V gene, CDR1 is MGHRA and CDR2 is YSYEKL. V shed 1 base and J 4 bases; nucleotides not matched to a gene: 7. The chain carries TRBV4-1 and TRBJ2-7, with 10 positions matching TRBD2. This receptor was identified in a woman in her forties with acute COVID-19. Material for sequencing was PBMCs or T cells enriched from blood (not recorded which). As DNA, the CDR3 is TGCGCCAGCAGCCAAGTGGCTAGCGGGAGCAGGTACGAGCAGTACTTC. This encodes CASSQVASGSRYEQYF.